The rows below give T cell receptor beta chains drawn from one sample of a study of vaccination effects on CD4 cells after COVID-19. These receptors' antigens are unknown. Data came from immunoSEQ multiplex PCR; TCRdb stores just in-frame clones and leaves some out. The data contain more than 20,000 clones, about 71% of them seen just once; the ten biggest clones take up about an eighth. Sequenced material: CD4+ T cells from PBMCs cultured with HCoV-OC43 spike peptides, taken before COVID-19 vaccination. The receptors were gathered from a human donor who received a COVID-19 vaccine. The CDR3 runs from the conserved cysteine through the conserved F or W. D genes are given only for firm matches. Only part of the rows carry a size: once, few, many, or a class if the clone is expanded.

v_call	d_call	clone_size	j_call	cdr3_nt	cdr3_aa
TRBV19	.	few	TRBJ2-3	TGTGCCAGTAGTATTGGCCCTAGCACAGATACGCAGTATTTT	CASSIGPSTDTQYF
TRBV20-1	TRBD2	.	TRBJ2-7	TGCAGTGCTCCGAGCGGGACCGAGCAGTACTTC	CSAPSGTEQYF
TRBV29-1	TRBD1	few	TRBJ1-1	TGCAGCTCCAACTCTGGACAGGGAACTGAAGCTTTCTTT	CSSNSGQGTEAFF
TRBV19	TRBD1	.	TRBJ1-2	TGTGCCAGTAGTACAACCCGACAGGGGTATGGCTACACCTTC	CASSTTRQGYGYTF
TRBV10-3	.	.	TRBJ1-3	TGTGCCATCAGTGGGACAGACTCTGGAAACACCATATATTTT	CAISGTDSGNTIYF
TRBV9	TRBD1	.	TRBJ2-1	TGTGCCAGCACCGTCGGGACAGGGGGCTCGGTTGAGCAGTTCTTC	CASTVGTGGSVEQFF
TRBV5-1	TRBD1	.	TRBJ1-1	TGCGCCAGCGGGGCGACAGGGCGGTTCACTGAAGCTTTCTTT	CASGATGRFTEAFF
TRBV2	TRBD1	.	TRBJ1-1	TGTGCCAGCAGTAAAGACAGGGGAAACACTGAAGCTTTCTTT	CASSKDRGNTEAFF
TRBV4-1	.	.	TRBJ2-3	TGCGCCAGCAGCCAAGGAGGGGGGGGCTGGGATACGCAGTATTTT	CASSQGGGGWDTQYF
TRBV11-2	.	.	TRBJ2-1	TGTGCCAGCAGCACGAGAGTCTCCTACAATGAGCAGTTCTTC	CASSTRVSYNEQFF
TRBV5-1	.	.	TRBJ2-5	TGCGCCAGCACGAGGGGGGGGGACCAAGAGACCCAGTACTTC	CASTRGGDQETQYF
TRBV9	TRBD2	.	TRBJ2-1	TGTGCCAGCAGCGTATCGGGGGGATCCTACAATGAGCAGTTCTTC	CASSVSGGSYNEQFF
TRBV20-1	.	.	TRBJ1-1	TGCAGTGCTCCCTGGTACACTGAAGCTTTCTTT	CSAPWYTEAFF
TRBV3-1/TRBV3-2	TRBD2	few	TRBJ2-5	TGTGCCAGCAGAAGACTAGCGGAAGAGACCCAGTACTTC	CASRRLAEETQYF
TRBV10-3	.	.	TRBJ1-2	TGTGCCATCAGTGAGGTGGGGGAATATGGCTACACCTTC	CAISEVGEYGYTF
TRBV3-1/TRBV3-2	TRBD1	.	TRBJ2-2	TGTGCCAGCAGCACGAGGACAGGGAACACCGGGGAGCTGTTTTTT	CASSTRTGNTGELFF
TRBV11-2	.	.	TRBJ2-2	TGTGCCAGCAGCTTAAACAGGGCAGGCGGGGAGCTGTTTTTT	CASSLNRAGGELFF
TRBV6-4	.	few	TRBJ1-1	TGTGCCAGCAGTGCGACATCTCGGGACACTGAAGCTTTCTTT	CASSATSRDTEAFF
TRBV27	.	.	TRBJ1-2	TGTGCCAGCAGTTTATCGGGCAGCACTACTAACTATGGCTACACCTTC	CASSLSGSTTNYGYTF
TRBV18	TRBD2	once	TRBJ2-1	TGTGCCAGCTCCGCAAGGACTAGCGGGAGCTTCAGTGAGCAGTTCTTC	CASSARTSGSFSEQFF
TRBV6-5	.	.	TRBJ1-1	TGTGCCAGCATTCGAACGTCGACTGAAGCTTTCTTT	CASIRTSTEAFF
TRBV6-1	TRBD2	.	TRBJ2-1	TGTGCCAGCAGTATTGGGACTAGCGGGGGGGTTGAGCAGTTCTTC	CASSIGTSGGVEQFF
TRBV18	.	.	TRBJ1-1	TGTGCCAGCTCACCGGAGACTGCGAACACTGAAGCTTTCTTT	CASSPETANTEAFF
TRBV27	TRBD2	.	TRBJ2-1	TGTGCCAGCAGCCTAGGACTAGCGGGGGGGTACAATGAGCAGTTCTTC	CASSLGLAGGYNEQFF
TRBV5-6	.	.	TRBJ2-1	TGTGCCAGCAGCTTGCGGACTTACAATGAGCAGTTCTTC	CASSLRTYNEQFF
TRBV21-1	.	.	TRBJ1-1	TGTGCCAGCAGCAAAGTCTTGGGGAACACTGAAGCTTTCTTT	CASSKVLGNTEAFF
TRBV12-3/TRBV12-4	.	.	TRBJ2-7	TGTGCCAGCAGTTTTTTGAGGGTAGGCGAGCAGTACTTC	CASSFLRVGEQYF
TRBV19	.	.	TRBJ1-3	TGTGCCAGTAGTAGATTCGGGACCCCTGGAAACACCATATATTTT	CASSRFGTPGNTIYF
TRBV6-4	.	.	TRBJ2-2	TGTGCCAGCAGTGACTCGATAGTAAACACCGGGGAGCTGTTTTTT	CASSDSIVNTGELFF
TRBV3-1/TRBV3-2	TRBD2	.	TRBJ2-4	TGTGCCAGCAGTCTACTAGCGGGAGAAAAAAACATTCAGTACTTC	CASSLLAGEKNIQYF
TRBV10-3	.	.	TRBJ2-3	TGTGCCATCACTTCCACCAGCACAGATACGCAGTATTTT	CAITSTSTDTQYF
TRBV6-2/TRBV6-3	.	.	TRBJ2-1	TGTGCTAGCAGCATATTAACGGAGTTTTGGGTACGGGTTGATTCCTACAATGAGCAGTTCTTC	CASSILTEFWVRVDSYNEQFF
TRBV3-1/TRBV3-2	TRBD1	.	TRBJ2-7	TGTGCCAGCAGCGGGGACAGGGTTTACGAGCAGTACTTC	CASSGDRVYEQYF
TRBV6-2/TRBV6-3	TRBD1	.	TRBJ1-5	TGTGCCAGCAGTTACGACAGGGGCCTCCAGCCCCAGCATTTT	CASSYDRGLQPQHF
TRBV30	TRBD2	once	TRBJ2-1	TGTGCCTGGAGTGTGGGGACTAGCGGGGGGGGCAATGAGCAGTTCTTC	CAWSVGTSGGGNEQFF
TRBV9	.	few	TRBJ2-1	TGTGCCAGCAACGACGAGCAGTTCTTC	CASNDEQFF
TRBV19	.	.	TRBJ1-2	TGTGCCAGTCGGACCCTTGACAGTAACTATGGCTACACCTTC	CASRTLDSNYGYTF
TRBV5-1	TRBD2	.	TRBJ2-5	TGCGCCAGCAGCTTGGCGCGGGAGAAAGAGACCCAGTACTTC	CASSLAREKETQYF
TRBV12-3/TRBV12-4	.	.	TRBJ2-1	TGTGCCAGCAGTTTTACGGGCCGCCAAGCACAGTTCTTC	CASSFTGRQAQFF
TRBV6-5	TRBD1	.	TRBJ1-4	TGTGCCAGCAGCCACCGGGACAGGGCTGAAAAACTGTTTTTT	CASSHRDRAEKLFF
TRBV5-1	TRBD2	.	TRBJ2-1	TGCGCCAGCAGCCTTAGCGGGAGAGTGAATGAGCAGTTCTTC	CASSLSGRVNEQFF